There are many counts of the clone carrying this T cell receptor (beta chain). The TCR beta CDR3 regions underwent amplification using RNA transcripts as the source. The study used the HTBI primer set for a first-round RT-PCR of the TCR CDR3. TCRdb passed the multiplex PCR reads through MiXCR, listing each CDR3 protein once. Among about 610,000 distinct CDR3 sequences listed, roughly 15% were seen once. Used for diagnoses were clinical symptoms, serum thyroxine and TRAb, thyroid ultrasound and orbital computed tomography. Each 10 ml fresh peripheral blood draw supplied the PBMCs. The V segment lost 5 bases and the J segment 8 bases; nucleotides outside the gene matches: 10. This CDR3 has 16 amino acids. Germline values: CDR1 SGHVS, CDR2 FQNEAQ. The sample originates from a study of T cells in Graves' hyperthyroidism and ophthalmopathy.

What was sequenced was blood. The sequence was obtained from a woman in her thirties or forties with Graves' ophthalmopathy. The chain employs TRBV7-8 and TRBJ2-1; TRBD2 matches 12 bases. CDR3 DNA sequence: TGTGCCAGCAGCCCTTTCCTAGCGGGGGGGCGGCATGAGCAGTTCTTC. Its protein product is CASSPFLAGGRHEQFF.